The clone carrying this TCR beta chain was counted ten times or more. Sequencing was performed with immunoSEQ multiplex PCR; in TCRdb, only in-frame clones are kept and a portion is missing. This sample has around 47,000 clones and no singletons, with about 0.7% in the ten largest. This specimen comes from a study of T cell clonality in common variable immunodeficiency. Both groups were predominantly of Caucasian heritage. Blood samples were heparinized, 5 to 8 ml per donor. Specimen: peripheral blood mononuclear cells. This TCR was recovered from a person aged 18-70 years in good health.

CDR3 DNA, as far as it was read: TGCGCCAGCAGCTTGTCTGACAGCTCCTACAATGAG. The encoded protein is CASSLSDSSYNE. The entire CDR3 protein is CASSLSDSSYNEQFF. The genes are TRBV5-1 and TRBJ2-1; possibly TRBD1 for D (5 bases). The CDR3 end falls 3 residues outside the read, so it is completed with the germline J gene. V was cut by 1 base and J by 0 bases, with 8 bases left in between. The CDR3 covers 15 residues. Germline-derived CDR1 and CDR2 are SGHRS and YFSETQ.